Below, one T cell receptor (beta chain) is given with its context. Profiled with immunoSEQ multiplex PCR; TCRdb holds only in-frame clones, not every one. The sample includes more than 75,000 clones, roughly 80% seen only once; the top ten take 15% to 20%. Germline V gene sequence: CDR1 KGHDR, CDR2 SFDVKD. Trimming took 3 bases from V and 5 from J; bases not matched to a gene: 9. The CDR3 has 16 amino acids. These data are taken from a study of blood T cell repertoires in COVID-19. Sequences were obtained from peripheral blood. The TCR originated in an elderly woman with active or convalescent COVID-19. V is TRBV24-1 and J is TRBJ1-5; 7 bases line up with TRBD1. The CDR3 bases are TGTGCCACCAGTGATGTCTCAGGGGGATCGGATCAGCCCCAGCATTTT. Translation gives CATSDVSGGSDQPQHF.